What follows are 15 T cell receptor beta chains derived from one specimen sequenced in a study of CD8+CD57+ T cells in acquired aplastic anemia. An expansion of CD8+CD57+ cells by flow cytometry had been shown in patients chosen for sequencing. Genomic DNA acted as the template from which TCR beta VDJ combination and CDR3 sequence profiling were carried out. TCRdb itself ran the reads through MiXCR, one entry per CDR3 protein. The top ten hold under 9% of the sample, which has 260,000 or so distinct CDR3 sequences, around 45% seen once. Sequencing input: sorted CD4+, CD8+, or CD8+CD57+ T cells (not recorded which) from PBMCs. Receptors originate from a human donor with aplastic anemia.

The chain links TRBV7-8 to TRBJ2-7; D remains ambiguous. The V gene's germline CDR1 is SGHVS and CDR2 FQNEAQ. Trimming stripped 1 base from V and 6 bases from J, with 13 bases between. The CDR3 is 14 residues long. CDR3: CASSLGPSLPEQYF. Written as DNA, the CDR3 is TGTGCCAGCAGCTTAGGACCCTCTCTTCCCGAGCAGTACTTC.

This clonotype showed up many times. The chain carries TRBV7-8 and TRBJ2-1; 8 positions agree with TRBD2. Germline V lookup: CDR1 SGHVS, CDR2 FQNEAQ. The CDR3 spans 15 residues. V was pared by 5 bases and J by 0 bases, with 3 bases of the junction left unmatched. The CDR3, as DNA: TGTGCCAGCAGCCGGGGGGGGCCCTCCTACAATGAGCAGTTCTTC. Translating gives CASSRGGPSYNEQFF.

V is TRBV7-2 and J is TRBJ2-7, with D uncertain. Germline loops: CDR1 SGHTA, CDR2 FQGNSA. This CDR3 is built from 13 residues. Trimming shortened V by 0 bases and J by 6 bases, and 9 bases separated the two germline ends. The CDR3 DNA reads TGTGCCAGCAGCTTAGCAGGGCTCGGCGAGCAGTACTTC. This sequence encodes CASSLAGLGEQYF.

This clonotype has at least ten counts. J is TRBJ2-7 and V is TRBV7-9, with D possibly TRBD1 on 5 matching bases. CDR3 size: 15 residues. V dropped 5 bases and J dropped 3 bases, with 17 bases sitting between them. Germline V CDR1 and CDR2: SEHNR, FQNEAQ (reference sequence). CDR3 nucleotide sequence: TGTGCCAGCAGCGAACCGCAGCAGGGCCTCTACGAGCAGTACTTC. This codes for CASSEPQQGLYEQYF.

This clonotype was seen more than once but under ten times. The gene calls are TRBV7-2 and TRBJ2-7, with D uncertain. V was shortened by 11 bases and J by 0 bases, with 11 bases between the two germline ends. This CDR3 has 12 residues. Per the germline V gene, CDR1 is SGHTA and CDR2 is FQGNSA. This chain's CDR3 is CASSGGSYEQYF. CDR3 nucleotides: TGTGCCTCCTCGGGCGGCTCCTACGAGCAGTACTTC.

This clonotype was counted many times. Here the CDR3 reads CASRGEKLFF. For the CDR3, the DNA is TGTGCCAGCAGGGGGGAAAAACTGTTTTTT. The genes are TRBV2 and TRBJ1-4; no clear D gene. The CDR3 contains 10 residues. With 6 bases removed from V and 8 bases from J, the gap between germline ends came to 4 bases. CDR1 and CDR2 from the germline V gene are SNHLY and FYNNEI. Based on the CDR3 plus reference TRBV2 and TRBJ1-4, the full variable domain is EPEVTQTPSHQVTQMGQEVILRCVPISNHLYFYWYRQILGQKVEFLVSFYNNEISEKSEIFDDQFSVERPDGSNFTLKIRSTKLEDSAMYFCASRGEKLFFGSGTQLSVL.

About this clonotype itself: At one end the junction does not follow the germline gene, possibly because of a read error. This chain joins TRBV29-1 and TRBJ1-2; TRBD1 agrees at 7 bases. In germline, CDR1 is SQVTM, CDR2 ANQGSEA. The CDR3 totals 12 residues. CDR3 DNA: TGCAGCGCTTTGGACAGGAACTATGGCTACGCCTTC. Its protein is CSALDRNYGYAF.

The DNA of the CDR3 is TGCAGTGGGGGGACTTTGAATGAGCAGTTCTTC. This encodes CSGGTLNEQFF. The chain couples TRBV20-1 to TRBJ2-1; D is possibly TRBD2 (6 bases). V lost 7 bases and J lost 7, with 11 bases in between. Germline V lookup: CDR1 DFQATT, CDR2 SNEGSKA (reference sequence). This CDR3 region has 11 residues.

About this clonotype itself: A much larger clone sits a single nucleotide away, making a read error possible. This chain connects TRBV7-9 to TRBJ2-7; D is unclear. The CDR3 loop spans 11 amino acids. Germline assignment: CDR1 SEHNR and CDR2 FQNEAQ (reference sequence). V dropped 4 bases and J dropped 2 bases, with 3 bases sitting between them. The CDR3 spells CASSSPYEQYF. In nucleotides, the CDR3 is TGTGCCAGCAGCTCCCCCTACGAGCAGTACTTC.

This chain's CDR3 is CASSLAGRGQETQYF. CDR3 in DNA: TGTGCCAGCAGCTTGGCTGGCAGGGGACAAGAGACCCAGTACTTC. The rearrangement uses TRBV5-6 and TRBJ2-5; a weak D match, TRBD1 (6 bases). Trimming took 0 bases from V and 2 from J, leaving 11 bases between them. CDR1 is SGHDT and CDR2 is YYEEEE in the germline V gene. There are 15 residues in the CDR3.

The V gene is TRBV7-4, the J gene TRBJ2-3, with D maybe TRBD2 (6 bases). The CDR3 totals 12 residues. CDR1 and CDR2 from the germline V gene are SGHVT and SQSDAQ. V lost 10 bases and J 0 bases, leaving 8 bases between the germline ends. The CDR3 DNA is TGTGCCACCGGGGGTAGCACAGATACGCAGTATTTT. This translates into CATGGSTDTQYF.

This clonotype was observed many times. The V call is TRBV4-1, the J call TRBJ2-1; 10 positions agree with TRBD2. V trimming: 3 bases; J trimming: 4 bases; junction bases outside the gene matches: 3. The CDR3 totals 15 residues. Germline CDR1 is MGHRA and CDR2 is YSYEKL. CDR3 in amino acids: CASSQTSGSYNEQFF. The CDR3 nucleotides read TGCGCCAGCAGCCAGACTAGCGGGTCATACAATGAGCAGTTCTTC.

This clonotype was seen ten or more times. The J gene is TRBJ2-1, the V gene TRBV6-4, with D possibly being TRBD1 (6 bases). The CDR3 loop spans 15 amino acids. Germline loops: CDR1 MRHNA, CDR2 SNTAGT. Trimming removed 6 bases from V and 6 bases from J, with 18 bases in between. CDR3 in amino acids: CASRPGHEASNEQFF. The CDR3, as DNA: TGTGCCAGCAGACCGGGACACGAGGCTTCCAATGAGCAGTTCTTC.

Many counts were recorded for this clonotype. The V and J genes are TRBV19 and TRBJ2-1; 8 bases match TRBD2. Trimming cost V 3 bases and J 2 bases; bases outside gene matches: 3. CDR3 length: 15 amino acids. Germline CDR1 LNHDA, CDR2 SQIVND (reference sequence). The CDR3 bases are TGTGCCAGTAGTATTGGGACTAGTCCCTACAATGAGCAGTTCTTC. Translated, it gives CASSIGTSPYNEQFF.

This clonotype was detected many times. This chain joins TRBV30 and TRBJ2-7; no definite D call. Trimming pared 2 bases from V and 3 bases from J, leaving 8 bases between. Germline values: CDR1 GTSNPN, CDR2 SVGIG (reference sequence). This CDR3 has 12 residues. The CDR3 coding sequence is TGTGCCTGGAGTATCTACAGCTACGAGCAGTACTTC. It encodes CAWSIYSYEQYF.